Below are 16 T cell receptor beta chains sequenced from a single sample in a study of response to subunit inactivated influenza vaccine. TCRdb re-called the RT-PCR reads through MiXCR, storing one row per CDR3 protein. The table records about 300,000 distinct CDR3 sequences, 20% to 25% of them present only once. The sample was PBMCs from blood, taken less than 22 months after vaccination. The receptors were gathered from a man between 45 and 75 years old who received an inactivated influenza vaccine.

This clonotype has ten or more counts. The V gene is TRBV6-1, the J gene TRBJ1-6; D is perhaps TRBD1 (5 bases). V gave up 3 bases and J gave up 5 bases, with 14 bases separating them. The CDR3 totals 16 residues. Germline V CDR1 and CDR2: MNHNS, SASEGT. CDR3 coding DNA: TGTGCCAGCAGTGACTACCTCAGGGTGGATAATTCACCCCTCCACTTT. It translates to CASSDYLRVDNSPLHF.

This clonotype was seen many times. The genes are TRBV9 and TRBJ1-1, with D maybe TRBD1 (5 bases). Trimming pared 2 bases from V and 5 bases from J, leaving 16 bases between. Germline-derived CDR1 and CDR2 are SGDLS and YYNGEE. The CDR3 runs 15 residues. For the CDR3, the DNA is TGTGCCAGCAGCGTCTCCGGGACCCCCGTGACTGAAGCTTTCTTT. Translating it yields CASSVSGTPVTEAFF.

This clonotype came up a few times. The rearrangement joins TRBV5-5 to TRBJ1-1, with D hard to call. Germline assignment: CDR1 SGHKS and CDR2 YYEKEE (reference sequence). V dropped 1 base and J dropped 6 bases, with 7 bases sitting between them. The CDR3 is made up of 12 amino acids. The CDR3 region has the DNA TGTGCCAGCAGCTTGAGGGCCGCTGAAGCTTTCTTT. Residues: CASSLRAAEAFF.

This clonotype was counted between two and nine times. The chain combines TRBV9 with TRBJ2-1, with D possibly matching TRBD1 (5 bases). The CDR3 has 15 amino acids. Germline V gene data show CDR1 as SGDLS and CDR2 as YYNGEE. V shed 0 bases and J shed 5 bases, with 12 bases lying between them. The CDR3 DNA reads as TGTGCCAGCAGCGTAGATCTCAGGGCCCACAATGAGCAGTTCTTC. Protein product: CASSVDLRAHNEQFF.

At least ten counts were recorded for this clonotype. This chain connects TRBV28 to TRBJ1-2; D perhaps matches TRBD1 (6 bases). The CDR3 extends over 13 amino acids. Germline V gives CDR1 MDHEN, CDR2 SYDVKM. V lost 5 bases and J 4 bases, leaving 11 bases between the germline ends. Written as DNA, the CDR3 is TGTGCCAGCAGTCGAGACAGGTTCTATGGCTACACCTTC. It encodes CASSRDRFYGYTF.

This rearrangement joins TRBV7-3 to TRBJ1-1; TRBD1 is a possible D gene (6 bases). The CDR3 has 16 amino acids. Germline-derived CDR1 and CDR2 are SGHTA and FQGTGA. Trimming removed 5 bases at V and 4 bases at J, with 20 bases between. The CDR3 loop reads CASSPSTTGTGTEAFF. The CDR3 region has the DNA TGTGCCAGCAGCCCCTCCACCACAGGGACGGGCACTGAAGCTTTCTTT.

This clonotype was recorded a few times. V usage is TRBV7-2 and J usage is TRBJ2-2; D ambiguous. The CDR3 is made up of 12 amino acids. Germline lookup yields CDR1 SGHTA and CDR2 FQGNSA. V lost 3 bases and J 6 bases, leaving 5 bases between the germline ends. The chain's CDR3 is CASSFWSGELFF. In nucleotides, the CDR3 is TGTGCCAGCAGCTTTTGGTCCGGGGAGCTGTTTTTT.

This clonotype was detected a few times. This chain uses TRBV5-1 with TRBJ2-1, with TRBD2 matching over 9 bases. Germline V gives CDR1 SGHRS, CDR2 YFSETQ. Trimming cost V 6 bases and J 5 bases; bases outside gene matches: 9. The CDR3 contains 15 residues. The CDR3 loop reads CASTISGSINNEQFF. In DNA form, the CDR3 reads TGCGCCAGCACCATTAGCGGGAGTATCAACAATGAGCAGTTCTTC.

This clonotype was counted at least ten times. The gene calls are TRBV28 and TRBJ1-4, with D unresolved. CDR1 is MDHEN, CDR2 SYDVKM, per germline. Trimming pared 2 bases from V and 0 bases from J, leaving 7 bases between. The CDR3 consists of 15 residues. The CDR3 protein is CASSLARATNEKLFF. CDR3 coding DNA: TGTGCCAGCAGTTTAGCGCGCGCAACTAATGAAAAACTGTTTTTT. Using reference TRBV28 and TRBJ1-4 for the parts outside the CDR3, the full variable domain is DVKVTQSSRYLVKRTGEKVFLECVQDMDHENMFWYRQDPGLGLRLIYFSYDVKMKEKGDIPEGYSVSREKKERFSLILESASTNQTSMYLCASSLARATNEKLFFGSGTQLSVL.

This clonotype was seen a few times. The chain has TRBV5-1 and TRBJ1-5, with D perhaps TRBD1 (5 bases). Germline V gene sequence: CDR1 SGHRS, CDR2 YFSETQ. The CDR3 is made up of 12 amino acids. V lost 2 bases and J lost 14, with 14 bases in between. Written as DNA, the CDR3 is TGCGCCAGCAGCTTCGACGGGGGGGTCAAGCATTTT. Its translation is CASSFDGGVKHF.

The rearrangement links TRBV19 to TRBJ1-1; a weak D match, TRBD1 (5 bases). This CDR3 has 15 amino acids. CDR1 LNHDA and CDR2 SQIVND come from the germline V gene (reference sequence). V lost 4 bases and J lost 4, with 16 bases in between. The CDR3 DNA reads as TGTGCCAGTAGTAGACAGAGAGGTTTGGGCACTGAAGCTTTCTTT. This encodes CASSRQRGLGTEAFF.

The CDR3 here is CASRSSDASSYNEQFF. CDR3 coding DNA: TGCGCCAGCCGCTCCTCTGACGCGAGCTCCTACAATGAGCAGTTCTTC. The rearrangement links TRBV5-1 to TRBJ2-1, with D unclear. V lost 7 bases and J 0 bases, leaving 17 bases between the germline ends. Germline values: CDR1 SGHRS, CDR2 YFSETQ. This CDR3 is 16 amino acids long.

This clonotype was found once. The chain links TRBV27 to TRBJ2-3; weak D call: TRBD2 (6 bases). Trimming cost V 6 bases and J 3 bases, with 19 bases left between them. Germline CDR1 and CDR2: MNHEY and SMNVEV (reference sequence). The CDR3 has 16 amino acids. DNA for the CDR3: TGTGCCAGCAGGTCCTCCTCGGTGCTAGCGACAGATACGCAGTATTTT. This sequence encodes CASRSSSVLATDTQYF.

In its sample, this clonotype was seen many times. The V call is TRBV6-5, the J call TRBJ1-6; 8 bases line up with TRBD1. Germline V lookup: CDR1 MNHEY, CDR2 SVGAGI. The CDR3 has 18 residues. With V trimmed by 4 bases and J by 0 bases, 8 bases remained unmatched. The chain's CDR3 is CASSSQGGSSSYNSPLHF. Written as DNA, the CDR3 is TGTGCCAGCAGTTCACAGGGGGGGAGTAGCTCCTATAATTCACCCCTCCACTTT.

Only a few counts were recorded for this clonotype. The chain recombines TRBV12-3 or TRBV12-4 with TRBJ1-2; D is perhaps TRBD1 (6 bases). The V and J ends lost 6 bases and 0 bases respectively, with 8 bases between them. This CDR3 spans 13 amino acids. In DNA, the CDR3 is TGTGCCAGCAGGACAGGATCTAACTATGGCTACACCTTC. Amino acid sequence: CASRTGSNYGYTF.

The chain links TRBV7-6 to TRBJ2-3; TRBD2 matches at 9 bases. V shed 5 bases, J shed 2 bases, and the junction held 11 bases outside the gene matches. The CDR3 contains 17 residues. Germline V gives CDR1 SGHVS, CDR2 FNYEAQ. The CDR3 spells CASSLGNGLANTDTQYF. The CDR3 bases are TGTGCCAGCAGCCTGGGGAATGGACTAGCGAACACAGATACGCAGTATTTT. Combining the CDR3 with reference TRBV7-6 and TRBJ2-3 gives the whole variable domain GAGVSQSPRYKVTKRGQDVALRCDPISGHVSLYWYRQALGQGPEFLTYFNYEAQQDKSGLPNDRFSAERPEGSISTLTIQRTEQRDSAMYRCASSLGNGLANTDTQYFGPGTRLTVL.